The clone carrying this T cell receptor beta chain showed up just a few times. The antigen remains undetermined. The data belong to a study of early T cells in non-severe SARS-CoV-2 infection. Study observations and caveats: Private and CD4 specificities were missed by VDJdb matching, skewed to anti-spike CD8.

Tagging with unique molecular identifiers was applied to individual cDNA molecules. TCRdb independently ran MiXCR on the 5' RACE reads; one entry per CDR3 protein. The table shows approximately 32,000 distinct CDR3 sequences, with more than 4% occurring only once. V was clipped by 6 bases and J by 1 base, with 10 bases between them. Per the germline V gene, CDR1 is MNHEY and CDR2 is SVGAGI. The CDR3 extends over 14 amino acids. The TCR originated in an adult who was a healthcare worker with PCR-confirmed SARS-CoV-2 infection or an uninfected control (not recorded which). This rearrangement joins TRBV6-5 to TRBJ2-1, with D uncertain. The sequenced sample consisted of whole blood. CDR3 residues: CASSSPGSYNEQFF. The CDR3 nucleotides read TGTGCCAGCAGCTCCCCTGGATCCTACAATGAGCAGTTCTTC.